Listed here are 20 T cell receptor beta chains from one sample, sequenced in a study of shared clonotypes between healthy human individuals. Profiling relied on immunoSEQ multiplex PCR, and the TCRdb table lists in-frame clones only, not all of them. Altogether over 2 million clones are present, 85% to 95% being singletons, with the ten largest covering around 0.38%. Sequencing used naive CD4+ T cells from PBMCs. Noted subset: CD45RA+ positively selected. These receptors came from a man aged 18 to 29 in good health. Some clones in this sample may be carry-over from other donors' samples.

V is TRBV4-1 and J is TRBJ2-7; 9 bases agree with TRBD2. V shed 4 bases and J 3 bases; nucleotides not matched to a gene: 13. The CDR3 runs to 17 residues. Germline loops: CDR1 MGHRA, CDR2 YSYEKL. CDR3 coding DNA: TGCGCCAGCAGCCCGGGACTAGCCCTATTGGGAGTCTACGAGCAGTACTTC. Translated, it gives CASSPGLALLGVYEQYF.

This chain joins TRBV4-1 and TRBJ2-1; D uncertain. V was clipped by 4 bases and J by 6 bases, with 22 bases between them. This CDR3 is 17 amino acids long. Germline CDR1 and CDR2: MGHRA and YSYEKL. CDR3 nucleotide sequence: TGCGCCAGCAGCCCCCGGTGGGTGGTGGAGCGAGGCAATGAGCAGTTCTTC. This translates into CASSPRWVVERGNEQFF.

This chain connects TRBV7-8 to TRBJ1-3; D is ambiguous. This CDR3 spans 16 amino acids. The V end lost 5 bases, the J end lost 2 bases, and 16 bases lay between the germline ends. Germline V CDR1 and CDR2: SGHVS, FQNEAQ. CDR3 sequence: CASSPEQYGAGNTIYF. CDR3 nucleotide sequence: TGTGCCAGCAGCCCAGAGCAATACGGAGCTGGAAACACCATATATTTT.

V and J are TRBV30 and TRBJ2-2; 12 positions agree with TRBD2. V trimming: 2 bases; J trimming: 4 bases; junction bases outside the gene matches: 14. Germline CDR1 is GTSNPN and CDR2 is SVGIG (reference sequence). This CDR3 is 19 amino acids long. This CDR3 reads CAWSHRVLAGGPGTGELFF. CDR3 nucleotides: TGTGCCTGGAGTCACAGGGTCCTAGCGGGAGGGCCGGGCACCGGGGAGCTGTTTTTT.

CDR3 sequence reads: CASSPPLGQGYYEQYF. CDR3 in DNA: TGTGCCAGTAGTCCTCCCCTGGGACAGGGCTACTACGAGCAGTACTTC. The chain is built from TRBV19 and TRBJ2-7, with TRBD1 matching over 9 bases. The CDR3 covers 16 residues. CDR1 and CDR2 from the germline V gene are LNHDA and SQIVND (reference sequence). Trimming cost V 5 bases and J 3 bases; bases outside gene matches: 11.

Comments on this clone: This CDR3 is also generated by other DNA sequences in the sample. The chain joins TRBV6-6 to TRBJ1-2; D possibly corresponds to TRBD1 (5 bases). The CDR3 is 12 residues long. Per germline, CDR1 MNHNY and CDR2 SVGAGI (reference sequence). The germline V and J ends were trimmed by 5 bases and 5 bases, with 9 bases remaining between them. In nucleotides, the CDR3 is TGTGCCAGCAGTCTTGACAGTTATGGCTACACCTTC. Its protein product is CASSLDSYGYTF.

The chain combines TRBV28 with TRBJ2-2; no clear D gene. There are 14 residues in the CDR3. Germline CDR1 MDHEN, CDR2 SYDVKM. Trimming took off 2 bases at V and 6 bases at J, with 10 bases between the two ends. The CDR3 DNA follows: TGTGCCAGCAGTTTACGGTCACTCTCCGGGGAGCTGTTTTTT. Its protein product is CASSLRSLSGELFF.

The genes are TRBV5-4 and TRBJ2-5; D may be TRBD1 (6 bases). Germline-derived CDR1 and CDR2 are SGHNT and YYREEE (reference sequence). The CDR3 runs 13 residues. V gave up 3 bases and J gave up 5 bases, with 11 bases separating them. CDR3 bases: TGTGCCAGCAGCTGGACAGCCTCGGAGACCCAGTACTTC. Residues: CASSWTASETQYF. The whole variable domain, filled in from reference TRBV5-4 and TRBJ2-5, reads ETGVTQSPTHLIKTRGQQVTLRCSSQSGHNTVSWYQQALGQGPQFIFQYYREEENGRGNFPPRFSGLQFPNYSSELNVNALELDDSALYLCASSWTASETQYFGPGTRLLVL.

The genes are TRBV30 and TRBJ1-3, with D possibly matching TRBD1 (6 bases). Germline V CDR1 and CDR2: GTSNPN, SVGIG (reference sequence). Trimming cost V 3 bases and J 2 bases, with 14 bases left between them. The CDR3 covers 15 residues. CDR3 sequence: CAWSVGGGAGNTIYF. The CDR3 nucleotides are TGTGCCTGGAGCGTGGGAGGGGGGGCTGGAAACACCATATATTTT.

To note about this clone: Other nucleotide sequences from this sample produce the same CDR3. V gene TRBV6-5 combines with J gene TRBJ2-2, with 7 bases matching TRBD2. The CDR3 loop spans 15 amino acids. J gave up 4 bases and V 6 bases, and 8 bases lay outside the gene matches. In germline, CDR1 is MNHEY, CDR2 SVGAGI. The CDR3 bases are TGTGCCAGCAGCCGGCGGACGGGGGGCACCGGGGAGCTGTTTTTT. Amino acids: CASSRRTGGTGELFF.

This clone occurred a few times. The chain has TRBV6-1 and TRBJ1-1; 8 nucleotides align to TRBD1. The junction had 1 base not matched to a gene; V was cut back by 5 bases and J by 2 bases. The CDR3 consists of 13 residues. Germline loops: CDR1 MNHNS, CDR2 SASEGT. CDR3 coding DNA: TGTGCCAGCAGTTCAGGGGGCAACACTGAAGCTTTCTTT. Translating it yields CASSSGGNTEAFF.

Concerning this clone itself: Other DNA sequences of this sample code for an identical CDR3. The CDR3 sequence is CASSLVGFGNTIYF. CDR3 DNA sequence: TGTGCCAGCAGCTTAGTGGGGTTCGGAAACACCATATATTTT. The chain joins TRBV7-2 to TRBJ1-3, with D unclear. The V gene's germline CDR1 is SGHTA and CDR2 FQGNSA. The CDR3 totals 14 residues. Trimming left V 1 base short and J 4 bases short, with 8 bases between.

The count of this clone is one. This chain connects TRBV5-4 to TRBJ1-3; no reliable D call. The CDR3 length is 15 residues. V lost 5 bases to trimming and J lost 0 bases, with 12 bases between them. CDR1 SGHNT and CDR2 YYREEE come from the germline V gene (reference sequence). CDR3 region: CASSEGGHSGNTIYF. The CDR3 region has the DNA TGTGCCAGCAGTGAAGGCGGGCACTCTGGAAACACCATATATTTT. The full variable domain, its missing parts supplied by reference TRBV5-4 and TRBJ1-3, is ETGVTQSPTHLIKTRGQQVTLRCSSQSGHNTVSWYQQALGQGPQFIFQYYREEENGRGNFPPRFSGLQFPNYSSELNVNALELDDSALYLCASSEGGHSGNTIYFGEGSWLTVV.

V usage is TRBV4-3 and J usage is TRBJ2-7; D is uncertain. V lost 10 bases to trimming and J lost 0 bases, with 16 bases between them. Per the germline V gene, CDR1 is LGHNA and CDR2 is YSLEER. The CDR3 length is 14 residues. The CDR3 DNA follows: TGCGCCACCTTATCCAGTGGGGACTCCTACGAGCAGTACTTC. Protein: CATLSSGDSYEQYF.

The rearrangement links TRBV28 to TRBJ2-1; 10 bases are a match to TRBD1. The CDR3 sequence is 14 residues long. Germline loops: CDR1 MDHEN, CDR2 SYDVKM. The V gene end was trimmed by 3 bases and the J gene end by 5 bases; junction bases not matched to a gene: 1. The CDR3 loop is CASSLGQGNNEQFF. In nucleotides, the CDR3 is TGTGCCAGCAGTTTGGGACAGGGGAACAATGAGCAGTTCTTC.

The gene calls are TRBV11-2 and TRBJ2-5; 13 bases are shared with TRBD2. There are 18 residues in the CDR3. V lost 5 bases and J lost 2; bases outside the gene matches: 11. Germline CDR1 and CDR2: SGHAT and FQNNGV. CDR3 in DNA: TGTGCCAGCAGCGCAGCGTCCGGGACTAGCGGGAAACAAGAGACCCAGTACTTC. Protein product: CASSAASGTSGKQETQYF.

This chain links TRBV5-4 with TRBJ1-1; TRBD1 is a possible D gene (5 bases). The CDR3 has 14 residues. CDR1 and CDR2 (germline): SGHNT, YYREEE (reference sequence). Trimming pared 2 bases from V and 2 bases from J, leaving 10 bases between. The CDR3 sequence is CASSFGGDNTEAFF. CDR3 DNA sequence: TGTGCCAGCAGCTTTGGGGGGGATAACACTGAAGCTTTCTTT.

This chain connects TRBV27 to TRBJ2-3; a possible D gene is TRBD2 (6 bases). Germline CDR1 and CDR2: MNHEY and SMNVEV (reference sequence). V was cut by 3 bases and J by 2 bases, with 9 bases left in between. This CDR3 comprises 14 residues. CDR3 region: CASSLRDPTDTQYF. CDR3 nucleotide sequence: TGTGCCAGCAGTTTGCGGGACCCCACAGATACGCAGTATTTT.

This clone occurred a few times. This chain connects TRBV18 to TRBJ1-5; 7 nucleotides line up with TRBD1. The trim removed 5 bases at V and 2 bases at J, leaving 6 bases unmatched. CDR3 length: 15 amino acids. Per germline, CDR1 KGHSH and CDR2 LQKENI. The CDR3 protein is CASSSTGYGNQPQHF. Here the CDR3 DNA reads TGTGCCAGCTCATCGACAGGGTACGGCAATCAGCCCCAGCATTTT.

The V call is TRBV28, the J call TRBJ2-1; maybe TRBD2 (5 bases). This CDR3 region has 16 residues. Germline values: CDR1 MDHEN, CDR2 SYDVKM. V was pared by 4 bases and J by 2 bases, with 15 bases between. The CDR3: CASSSRVAWTYNEQFF. The CDR3 nucleotides are TGTGCCAGCAGTTCCCGGGTAGCGTGGACCTACAATGAGCAGTTCTTC.